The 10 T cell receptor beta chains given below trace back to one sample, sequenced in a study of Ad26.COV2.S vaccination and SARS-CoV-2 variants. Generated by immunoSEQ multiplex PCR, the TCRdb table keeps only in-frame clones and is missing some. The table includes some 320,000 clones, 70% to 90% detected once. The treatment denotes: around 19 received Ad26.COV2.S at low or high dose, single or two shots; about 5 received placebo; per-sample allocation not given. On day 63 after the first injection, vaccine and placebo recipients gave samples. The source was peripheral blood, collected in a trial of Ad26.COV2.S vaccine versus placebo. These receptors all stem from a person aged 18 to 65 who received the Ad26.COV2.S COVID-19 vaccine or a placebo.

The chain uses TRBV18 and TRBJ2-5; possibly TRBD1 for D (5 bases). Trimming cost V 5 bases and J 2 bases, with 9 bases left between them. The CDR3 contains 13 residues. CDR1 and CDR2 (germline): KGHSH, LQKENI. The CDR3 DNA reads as TGTGCCAGCTCAATACAGGAGCAAGAGACCCAGTACTTC. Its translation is CASSIQEQETQYF.

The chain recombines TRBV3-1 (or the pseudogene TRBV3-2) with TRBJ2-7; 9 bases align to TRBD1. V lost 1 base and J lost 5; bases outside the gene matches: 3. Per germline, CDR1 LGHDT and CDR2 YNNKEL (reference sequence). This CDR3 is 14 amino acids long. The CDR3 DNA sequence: TGTGCCAGCAGCCAAGTTGGGACAGGGAACGAGCAGTACTTC. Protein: CASSQVGTGNEQYF.

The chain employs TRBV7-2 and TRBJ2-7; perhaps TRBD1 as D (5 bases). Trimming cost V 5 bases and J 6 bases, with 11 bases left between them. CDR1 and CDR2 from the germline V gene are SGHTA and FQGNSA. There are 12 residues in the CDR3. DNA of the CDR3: TGTGCCAGCAGCAGACAGTTTTCCGAGCAGTACTTC. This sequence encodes CASSRQFSEQYF.

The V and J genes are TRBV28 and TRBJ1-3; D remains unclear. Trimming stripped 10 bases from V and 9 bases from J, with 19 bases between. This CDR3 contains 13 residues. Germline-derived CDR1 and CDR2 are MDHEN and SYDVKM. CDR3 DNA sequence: TGTGCCACAACCAAGTTGGAAAGCGGCACCATATATTTT. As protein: CATTKLESGTIYF. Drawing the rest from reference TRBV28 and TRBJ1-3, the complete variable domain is DVKVTQSSRYLVKRTGEKVFLECVQDMDHENMFWYRQDPGLGLRLIYFSYDVKMKEKGDIPEGYSVSREKKERFSLILESASTNQTSMYLCATTKLESGTIYFGEGSWLTVV.

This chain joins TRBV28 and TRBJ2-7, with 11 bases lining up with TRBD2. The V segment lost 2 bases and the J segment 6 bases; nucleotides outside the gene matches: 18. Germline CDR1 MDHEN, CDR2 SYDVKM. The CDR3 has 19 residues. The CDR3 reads CASSLRRDSGGAKLTEQYF. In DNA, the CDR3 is TGTGCCAGCAGTTTAAGACGGGATAGCGGGGGGGCCAAATTAACCGAGCAGTACTTC.

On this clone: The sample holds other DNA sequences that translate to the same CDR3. The CDR3 sequence: CAWSVRGNSPLHF. As DNA, the CDR3 is TGTGCCTGGAGTGTACGAGGGAATTCACCCCTCCACTTT. V gene TRBV30 combines with J gene TRBJ1-6; D remains unclear. Germline CDR1 and CDR2: GTSNPN and SVGIG (reference sequence). The V end was cut by 0 bases, the J end by 7 bases, with 7 bases between. The CDR3 is made up of 13 amino acids. The entire variable domain, with the rest obtained from reference TRBV30 and TRBJ1-6, is as follows: SQTIHQWPATLVQPVGSPLSLECTVEGTSNPNLYWYRQAAGRGLQLLFYSVGIGQISSEVPQNLSASRPQDRQFILSSKKLLLSDSGFYLCAWSVRGNSPLHFGNGTRLTVT.

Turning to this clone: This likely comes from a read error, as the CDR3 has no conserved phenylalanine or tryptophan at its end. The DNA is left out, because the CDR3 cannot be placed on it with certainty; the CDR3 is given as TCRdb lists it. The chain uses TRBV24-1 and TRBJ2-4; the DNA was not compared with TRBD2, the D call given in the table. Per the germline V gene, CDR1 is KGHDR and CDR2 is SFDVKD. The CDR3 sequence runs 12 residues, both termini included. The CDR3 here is CATSETWTAWFP.

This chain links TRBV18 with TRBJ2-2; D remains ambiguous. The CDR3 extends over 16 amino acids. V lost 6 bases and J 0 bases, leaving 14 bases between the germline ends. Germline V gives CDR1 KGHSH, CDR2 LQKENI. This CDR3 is CASSYFELANTGELFF. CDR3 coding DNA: TGTGCCAGCTCCTACTTCGAGTTGGCGAACACCGGGGAGCTGTTTTTT.

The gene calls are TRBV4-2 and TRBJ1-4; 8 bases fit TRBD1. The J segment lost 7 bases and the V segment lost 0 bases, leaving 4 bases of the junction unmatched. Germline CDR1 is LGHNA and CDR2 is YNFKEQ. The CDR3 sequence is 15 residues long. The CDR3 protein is CASSQDAGGVEKLFF. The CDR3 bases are TGTGCCAGCAGCCAAGACGCAGGGGGCGTTGAAAAACTGTTTTTT.

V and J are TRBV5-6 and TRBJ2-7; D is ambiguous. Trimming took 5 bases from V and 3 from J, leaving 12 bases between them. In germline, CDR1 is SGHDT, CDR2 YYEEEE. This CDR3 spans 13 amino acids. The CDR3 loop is CASRSVGFYEQYF. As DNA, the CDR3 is TGTGCCAGCAGATCCGTGGGGTTCTACGAGCAGTACTTC.